This TCR beta chain appears in the sequencing data of a study of response to subunit inactivated influenza vaccine. Overall study results and limits: T cells newly recruited by each seasonal influenza vaccination are few, the authors suggested.

TCRdb redid the calling of the RT-PCR reads with MiXCR, one entry per CDR3 protein. The table records approximately 700,000 distinct CDR3 sequences, 14% of them present only once. The CDR3 has 13 residues. Trimming shortened V by 5 bases and J by 5 bases, and 12 bases separated the two germline ends. Germline loops: CDR1 ENHRY, CDR2 SYGVKD. Comment on this clonotype: What it binds is unknown.

The chain links TRBV10-3 to TRBJ2-5; D is perhaps TRBD2 (5 bases). Sequencing used PBMCs from blood, obtained 14 to 15 days before vaccination. The sequence was obtained from a man in his fifties who received an inactivated influenza vaccine. CDR3 sequence: CAISTGLEETQYF. CDR3 nucleotide sequence: TGTGCCATCAGTACCGGACTCGAGGAGACCCAGTACTTC.